These 18 T cell receptor beta chains originate from one sample sequenced in a study of blood T cell repertoires in COVID-19. Clones were sequenced by immunoSEQ multiplex PCR, and TCRdb holds only the in-frame ones, with some missing. This table holds roughly 85,000 clones, under 85% found once. Source material: peripheral blood. The receptor source for this set is a human donor in a cohort sampled during active COVID-19.

The V call is TRBV28, the J call TRBJ2-5, with D tentatively TRBD2 (5 bases). The V end was cut by 2 bases, the J end by 4 bases, with 14 bases between. The CDR3 is made up of 15 amino acids. The germline V gene has CDR1 MDHEN and CDR2 SYDVKM. In DNA form, the CDR3 reads TGTGCCAGCAGTTTAGAGGGATTCGCACGAGAGACCCAGTACTTC. Translated: CASSLEGFARETQYF.

The chain employs TRBV7-6 and TRBJ2-7, with D possibly being TRBD1 (5 bases). Germline values: CDR1 SGHVS, CDR2 FNYEAQ. The CDR3 sequence is 15 residues long. V shed 5 bases and J shed 1 base, with 15 bases lying between them. The CDR3 sequence is CASSPSGTGSYEQYF. The CDR3 DNA reads as TGTGCCAGCAGCCCCTCAGGCACAGGTTCCTACGAGCAGTACTTC.

The chain carries TRBV5-1 and TRBJ2-3; 8 bases align to TRBD2. This CDR3 spans 16 amino acids. After removal of 0 bases from V and 1 base from J, the junction contained 4 bases not matched to a gene. Per germline, CDR1 SGHRS and CDR2 YFSETQ. CDR3 DNA sequence: TGCGCCAGCAGCTTGGGCTCAGCGGGGGGCACAGATACGCAGTATTTT. Encoded protein: CASSLGSAGGTDTQYF.

The J gene is TRBJ2-5, the V gene TRBV7-2; TRBD2 is a possible D gene (7 bases). V was trimmed by 2 bases and J by 5 bases, leaving 15 bases between them. Germline CDR1 SGHTA, CDR2 FQGNSA. There are 15 residues in the CDR3. The CDR3 DNA sequence: TGTGCCAGCAGCTTAACGGGGGGCGATTGGGAGACCCAGTACTTC. Its translation: CASSLTGGDWETQYF.

The chain uses TRBV10-2 and TRBJ1-6; 7 nucleotides agree with TRBD1. Germline CDR1 is WSHSY and CDR2 is SAAADI. The CDR3 is 17 residues long. J gave up 8 bases and V 2 bases, and 12 bases lay outside the gene matches. The DNA of the CDR3 is TGCGCCAGCAGTGAGCCGATACAGGGGCGAGGTGATTCACCCCTCCACTTT. This codes for CASSEPIQGRGDSPLHF.

This clone was recorded a few times. V and J are TRBV7-9 and TRBJ2-1, with TRBD1 as a possible D gene (6 bases). This CDR3 is built from 15 residues. Germline V CDR1 and CDR2: SEHNR, FQNEAQ (reference sequence). V was cut by 1 base and J by 8 bases, with 15 bases left in between. CDR3 residues: CASSLDLQGLDEQFF. The CDR3 nucleotides are TGTGCCAGCAGCTTAGACTTACAGGGCTTGGATGAGCAGTTCTTC. The whole variable domain, filled in from reference TRBV7-9 and TRBJ2-1, reads DTGVSQNPRHKITKRGQNVTFRCDPISEHNRLYWYRQTLGQGPEFLTYFQNEAQLEKSRLLSDRFSAERPKGSFSTLEIQRTEQGDSAMYLCASSLDLQGLDEQFFGPGTRLTVL.

This sequence joins TRBV5-4 and TRBJ1-2, with TRBD1 identical over 8 bases. V lost 4 bases and J lost 0; bases outside the gene matches: 5. Germline V lookup: CDR1 SGHNT, CDR2 YYREEE (reference sequence). The CDR3 runs to 15 residues. CDR3 sequence: CASSRTGGTNYGYTF. DNA for the CDR3: TGTGCCAGCAGCAGAACAGGGGGTACTAACTATGGCTACACCTTC.

This chain uses TRBV2 with TRBJ2-5; D is uncertain. The germline V gene encodes CDR1 SNHLY and CDR2 FYNNEI. The CDR3 is made up of 13 amino acids. The ends were cut back, 3 bases at V and 4 bases at J, with 9 bases in the middle. CDR3 bases: TGTGCCAGCAGTGACAGTGAATTAGAGACCCAGTACTTC. This sequence encodes CASSDSELETQYF.

This clone was recorded a few times. The V call is TRBV25-1, the J call TRBJ1-2; unclear D gene. The CDR3 covers 13 residues. CDR1 and CDR2 (germline): MGHDK, SYGVNS. V shed 3 bases and J shed 7 bases, with 12 bases lying between them. This CDR3 is CASSDSLLGGYTF. CDR3 coding DNA: TGTGCCAGCAGTGACTCCCTCCTAGGTGGCTACACCTTC.

This clone was counted only a few times. The J gene is TRBJ1-6, the V gene TRBV3-1 (or the pseudogene TRBV3-2); no clear D gene. From germline, CDR1 is LGHDT and CDR2 YNNKEL (reference sequence). The V and J ends lost 1 base and 9 bases respectively, with 10 bases between them. The CDR3 is 14 residues long. The CDR3 bases are TGTGCCAGCAGCCAAGGCGGTGACTTTTCACCCCTCCACTTT. It is translated as CASSQGGDFSPLHF.

This clone has a handful of counts. The J gene is TRBJ1-5, the V gene TRBV9; no firm D call. This CDR3 is 13 amino acids long. Germline CDR1 reads SGDLS; CDR2 reads YYNGEE. V dropped 0 bases and J dropped 6 bases, with 7 bases sitting between them. CDR3: CASSVVPGQPQHF. The CDR3 DNA is TGTGCCAGCAGCGTAGTTCCGGGTCAGCCCCAGCATTTT.

The rearrangement uses TRBV12-3 or TRBV12-4 and TRBJ1-1; TRBD1 might be the D (6 bases). Trimming cost V 7 bases and J 5 bases, with 14 bases left between them. The CDR3 is 13 residues long. CDR3 in DNA: TGTGCCAGCAATCCGGGGGGGCGGACTGAAGCTTTCTTT. It codes for CASNPGGRTEAFF.

The chain couples TRBV6-5 to TRBJ2-1, with D maybe TRBD2 (5 bases). CDR1 is MNHEY and CDR2 is SVGAGI in the germline V gene. The length of the CDR3 is 15 residues. Trimming removed 5 bases from V and 0 bases from J, with 11 bases in between. CDR3 nucleotides: TGTGCCAGCAGTACCACTGGGAGCTCCTACAATGAGCAGTTCTTC. This encodes CASSTTGSSYNEQFF.

CDR3 nucleotides: TGTGCCACCAGTGAAGGGGTTGGGGATGAGCAGTTCTTC. Protein sequence: CATSEGVGDEQFF. The chain joins TRBV24-1 to TRBJ2-1, with TRBD1 as a possible D gene (5 bases). The CDR3 runs to 13 residues. Between the trimmed V and J ends, which lost 4 bases and 8 bases, there was a span of 11 bases. Germline CDR1 and CDR2: KGHDR and SFDVKD.

V and J are TRBV7-9 and TRBJ2-3, with D possibly TRBD1 on 6 matching bases. The germline CDR1 and CDR2 sequences are SEHNR and FQNEAQ (reference sequence). V lost 3 bases to trimming and J lost 2 bases, with 15 bases between them. The CDR3 length is 16 residues. The CDR3 nucleotides read TGTGCCAGCAGCTTCCCCGAAGGGGGAAACACAGATACGCAGTATTTT. This codes for CASSFPEGGNTDTQYF.

This chain links TRBV7-2 with TRBJ2-7, with D perhaps TRBD1 (5 bases). V shed 2 bases and J shed 0 bases, with 14 bases lying between them. The CDR3 is 16 amino acids. Germline CDR1 is SGHTA and CDR2 is FQGNSA. The CDR3 DNA reads TGTGCCAGCAGCTTAACAGGCAGCTTGAGCTCCTACGAGCAGTACTTC. It translates to CASSLTGSLSSYEQYF.

This clone has a single count. CDR3: CASSLGLDTDTQYF. The CDR3 DNA reads TGTGCCAGCAGCTTAGGACTAGACACAGATACGCAGTATTTT. This chain joins TRBV7-9 and TRBJ2-3; a weak D match, TRBD2 (6 bases). The CDR3 contains 14 residues. In germline, CDR1 is SEHNR, CDR2 FQNEAQ (reference sequence). The V end lost 1 base, the J end lost 2 bases, and 7 bases lay between the germline ends.

V is TRBV11-2 and J is TRBJ1-1; D is possibly TRBD1 (5 bases). The ends were cut back, 5 bases at V and 4 bases at J, with 17 bases in the middle. This CDR3 has 15 amino acids. The germline CDR1 and CDR2 sequences are SGHAT and FQNNGV. The CDR3 region is CASSPIPQEFTEAFF. The DNA of the CDR3 is TGTGCCAGCAGCCCAATCCCACAGGAGTTCACTGAAGCTTTCTTT.